This T cell receptor beta chain was captured in a study of blood T cells in healthy people across ages. With a J-beta primer mix and a sample-barcoded 5' primer, a second PCR ran about 7 to 12 cycles. A single record per CDR3 protein comes from TCRdb applying MiXCR to the 5' RACE reads. The sample holds more than 1,000,000 distinct CDR3 sequences, under 30% seen once. CDR1 and CDR2 from the germline V gene are SGHTS and YDEGEE. The CDR3 runs to 16 residues. V lost 2 bases to trimming and J lost 3 bases, with 15 bases between them. The same data also went into a second study, on T cells of mothers and their children.

The V gene is TRBV5-8, the J gene TRBJ1-5, with D hard to call. The sequence came from a girl aged 2-9 years in good health. The sequencing input was blood. CDR3 bases: TGTGCCAGCAGCTTCGTACCAGGTGGACTCAATCAGCCCCAGCATTTT. It is translated as CASSFVPGGLNQPQHF.